This T cell receptor beta chain was sequenced during a study of beta chain features in type 1 diabetes. Expressed TCRB transcripts were sequenced because the entire RNA isolate underwent reverse transcription. Data came from immunoSEQ multiplex PCR; TCRdb stores just in-frame clones and leaves some out. The sample carries fewer than 550,000 clones, about an eighth recorded once. In this sample, this clone turned up many times. Input material: naive CD4+ T cells from blood. The TCR was taken from a woman aged 18 to 35 in good health.

The CDR3 DNA reads as TGCAGCGTTGGAAGGGGCTACACCTTC. Protein sequence: CSVGRGYTF. J is TRBJ1-2 and V is TRBV29-1; no reliable D call. V was pared by 4 bases and J by 8 bases, with 5 bases between. CDR1 is SQVTM, CDR2 ANQGSEA, per germline. The CDR3 is made up of 9 amino acids. Drawing the rest from reference TRBV29-1 and TRBJ1-2, the complete variable domain is SAVISQKPSRDICQRGTSLTIQCQVDSQVTMMFWYRQQPGQSLTLIATANQGSEATYESGFVIDKFPISRPNLTFSTLTVSNMSPEDSSIYLCSVGRGYTFGSGTRLTVV.